The clone carrying this T cell receptor beta chain was detected many times. Germline V gene data show CDR1 as MNHNY and CDR2 as SVGAGI (reference sequence). The CDR3 runs to 14 residues. V was cut by 2 bases and J by 2 bases, with 7 bases left in between. This sample is drawn from a study of cytomegalovirus exposure and HLA in healthy donors. PCR amplification relied on 60 Vbeta primers (plus 13 Jbeta primers). Assay used: immunoSEQ multiplex PCR; TCRdb lists only in-frame clones, some missing. The sample lists approximately 80,000 clones, 55% to 85% seen once, with 11% in the top ten. The sequenced sample was PBMCs. This sequence joins TRBV6-6 and TRBJ1-5; maybe TRBD1 (5 bases). The clonotype comes from a woman aged 40 to 50 in good health and CMV-seropositive. The CDR3 is CASSYVGGNQPQHF. CDR3 in DNA: TGTGCCAGCAGTTACGTAGGGGGCAATCAGCCCCAGCATTTT.